These T cell receptor beta chains were read from a single sample in a study of STAT5B mutations in CD4+ large granular lymphocyte leukemia. The assay was immunoSEQ multiplex PCR, and TCRdb's table has in-frame clones only and misses some. The repertoire consists of 35,000 to 40,000 clones, with around 80% occurring once and the leading ten covering 0.45% to 0.55%. The sample consisted of CD4+ T cells from blood buffy coats. The origin of the receptors is a human donor in good health. Both conserved end residues are part of each CDR3. A D gene is named only where the DNA matches it firmly. Clone size is stated in some rows and not others, as once, few, many or a class when expanded.

>NA|NA|TRBV7-8|TRBJ1-6
CASSLRQNNSPLHF
TGTGCCAGCAGCTTAAGGCAGAATAATTCACCCCTCCACTTT
>NA|NA|TRBV7-2|TRBJ1-4
CASSLRTVEEKLFF
TGTGCCAGCAGCTTACGGACGGTGGAGGAAAAACTGTTTTTT
>NA|NA|TRBV10-3|TRBJ2-7
CAAKPFREHEQYF
TGTGCCGCCAAACCCTTCAGGGAACACGAGCAGTACTTC
>NA|NA|TRBV7-2|TRBJ2-7
CASSLVEGIEQYF
TGTGCCAGCAGCTTAGTGGAGGGCATCGAGCAGTACTTC
>NA|TRBD1|TRBV19|TRBJ1-2
CASGNRGDYGYTF
TGTGCCAGTGGAAACAGGGGGGACTATGGCTACACCTTC
>NA|NA|TRBV5-1|TRBJ2-2
CASSNPGVGTGELFF
TGCGCCAGCAGCAACCCAGGGGTTGGGACCGGGGAGCTGTTTTTT
>few|TRBD2|TRBV30|TRBJ2-7
CAWGTIGGYEQYF
TGTGCCTGGGGGACTATCGGTGGGTACGAGCAGTACTTC
>NA|TRBD2|TRBV7-6|TRBJ2-1
CASSAPPSGGRFSYNEQFF
TGTGCCAGCAGCGCTCCGCCAAGCGGGGGGCGCTTCTCCTACAATGAGCAGTTCTTC
>NA|NA|TRBV5-1|TRBJ1-2
CASSLEPPNYGYTF
TGCGCCAGCAGCTTGGAGCCTCCTAACTATGGCTACACCTTC
>NA|NA|TRBV5-6|TRBJ2-5
CASSLWIRVEETQYF
TGTGCCAGCAGCTTGTGGATCAGGGTGGAAGAGACCCAGTACTTC
>NA|NA|TRBV6-5|TRBJ2-1
CAIRRAGTAYNEQFF
TGTGCCATCAGACGGGCGGGGACCGCCTACAATGAGCAGTTCTTC
>NA|NA|TRBV10-2|TRBJ2-3
CASKKRAVSTDTQYF
TGCGCCAGCAAAAAGCGAGCGGTGAGCACAGATACGCAGTATTTT
>NA|TRBD2|TRBV11-3|TRBJ2-1
CASSLGGSKNEQFF
TGTGCCAGCAGCTTGGGAGGGAGTAAGAATGAGCAGTTCTTC
>NA|TRBD2|TRBV29-1|TRBJ2-1
CSVKLAGGLYNEQFF
TGCAGCGTTAAACTAGCGGGGGGGCTTTACAATGAGCAGTTCTTC
>NA|NA|TRBV6-5|TRBJ2-5
CASSYSSVAGETQYF
TGTGCCAGCAGTTACTCGAGTGTGGCGGGGGAGACCCAGTACTTC
>NA|NA|TRBV25-1|TRBJ1-4
CASSEPGDLSLKLFF
TGTGCCAGCAGTGAACCGGGGGATTTGAGCCTGAAACTGTTTTTT
>NA|NA|TRBV7-6|TRBJ2-3
CASSYVADTQYF
TGTGCCAGCAGCTACGTAGCAGATACGCAGTATTTT
>NA|TRBD2|TRBV2|TRBJ2-6
CAGGRGAGANVLTF
TGTGCCGGAGGGCGGGGGGCTGGGGCCAACGTCCTGACTTTC
>few|NA|TRBV2|TRBJ1-4
CASRRRDTNEKLFF
TGTGCCAGCCGACGCAGGGATACTAATGAAAAACTGTTTTTT
>NA|TRBD1|TRBV5-1|TRBJ2-5
CASSLEGQGALRTQYF
TGCGCCAGCAGCTTGGAGGGGCAGGGGGCCCTAAGGACCCAGTACTTC
>NA|NA|TRBV19|TRBJ1-4
CASSIDREKLFF
TGTGCCAGTAGTATAGATCGAGAAAAACTGTTTTTT
>NA|NA|TRBV13|TRBJ2-3
CASSLARGSTDTQYF
TGTGCCAGCAGCTTAGCACGGGGGAGCACAGATACGCAGTATTTT
>NA|NA|TRBV29-1|TRBJ2-5
CSVDMPRQPGYETQYF
TGCAGCGTTGATATGCCGCGACAGCCAGGATATGAGACCCAGTACTTC
>NA|TRBD2|TRBV7-2|TRBJ2-7
CASSLASGSYEQYF
TGTGCCAGCAGCTTAGCCAGCGGGAGTTACGAGCAGTACTTC
>NA|TRBD2|TRBV7-2|TRBJ2-3
CASSLNSGGSDTQYF
TGTGCCAGCAGCTTAAACAGCGGGGGTTCAGATACGCAGTATTTT
>NA|NA|TRBV4-1|TRBJ2-7
CASSQDRYEQYF
TGCGCCAGCAGCCAAGATAGATACGAGCAGTACTTC
>NA|TRBD1|TRBV19|TRBJ1-4
CASSIAAGGSATNEKLFF
TGTGCCAGTAGTATCGCGGCAGGGGGATCGGCAACTAATGAAAAACTGTTTTTT
>NA|TRBD2|TRBV9|TRBJ2-5
CASSGGLAVEETQYF
TGTGCCAGCAGCGGAGGACTAGCGGTAGAAGAGACCCAGTACTTC
>NA|NA|TRBV5-1|TRBJ2-3
CASTDHRGTDTQYF
TGCGCCAGCACCGACCACAGGGGCACAGATACGCAGTATTTT
>once|TRBD2|TRBV7-6|TRBJ2-7
CASSSPLAGGGSSYEQYF
TGTGCCAGCAGCTCCCCACTAGCGGGGGGGGGAAGCTCCTACGAGCAGTACTTC
>NA|TRBD1|TRBV10-3|TRBJ2-7
CAISGQGDEQYF
TGTGCCATCAGTGGACAGGGGGACGAGCAGTACTTC
>NA|NA|TRBV5-6|TRBJ1-5
CASSLIGSNQPQHF
TGTGCCAGCAGCTTGATAGGTAGCAATCAGCCCCAGCATTTT
>NA|NA|TRBV6-1|TRBJ1-2
CASSEFYGYTF
TGTGCCAGCAGTGAATTTTATGGCTACACCTTC
>NA|NA|TRBV7-7|TRBJ2-1
CASSPRLGDGSSYNEQFF
TGTGCTAGCAGCCCACGTTTAGGTGACGGGAGCTCCTACAATGAGCAGTTCTTC
>NA|NA|TRBV21-1|TRBJ2-7
CASSKAGYHEQYF
TGTGCCAGCAGCAAAGCTGGGTACCACGAGCAGTACTTC
>NA|TRBD1|TRBV19|TRBJ2-7
CASSSTGGTYEQYF
TGTGCCAGTAGTTCCACAGGGGGAACCTACGAGCAGTACTTC
>NA|TRBD1|TRBV11-2|TRBJ1-2
CASSSLTGNGYTF
TGTGCCAGCAGCTCCCTGACAGGGAATGGCTACACCTTC
>few|NA|TRBV11-2|TRBJ2-3
CASSLGAGDTQYF
TGTGCCAGCAGCTTAGGGGCCGGGGATACGCAGTATTTT
>once|TRBD1|TRBV5-4|TRBJ2-5
CASSKTGWNQETQYF
TGTGCCAGCAGCAAGACAGGGTGGAACCAAGAGACCCAGTACTTC
>NA|TRBD1|TRBV13|TRBJ1-2
CASSLAPGTVYGYTF
TGTGCCAGCAGCTTAGCCCCCGGGACAGTCTATGGCTACACCTTC
>once|TRBD1|TRBV7-6|TRBJ2-2
CASSQGAGTGELFF
TGTGCCAGCAGCCAGGGGGCGGGGACCGGGGAGCTGTTTTTT
>NA|NA|TRBV2|TRBJ2-1
CASTGTPANEQFF
TGTGCCAGCACCGGGACTCCCGCCAATGAGCAGTTCTTC
>NA|NA|TRBV5-4|TRBJ2-1
CASSPGHNEQFF
TGTGCCAGCAGCCCTGGACACAATGAGCAGTTCTTC
>NA|NA|TRBV11-2|TRBJ2-7
CASSPTGLIYEQYF
TGTGCCAGCAGCCCCACAGGGTTGATCTACGAGCAGTACTTC
>NA|NA|TRBV5-1|TRBJ2-1
CASSWGDDYYNEQFF
TGCGCCAGCAGTTGGGGCGACGACTACTACAATGAGCAGTTCTTC
>few|TRBD2|TRBV7-2|TRBJ2-7
CASSLSGRAAEQYF
TGTGCCAGCAGCCTTAGCGGGAGGGCCGCCGAGCAGTACTTC
>NA|TRBD1|TRBV29-1|TRBJ1-2
CSAGSGQGTSGYGYTF
TGCAGCGCCGGCTCCGGACAGGGGACGTCTGGCTATGGCTACACCTTC